Included here is one TCR beta chain sequence, with context. Its matching antigen is unknown. These data are taken from a study of T cell responses to AZD1222 COVID-19 vaccine. Study-wide points: The donor cohort was predominantly white British with a female majority, and clonal diversity may have been underestimated. With dominance at 160-218 and 743-854, vaccine-associated CD4 TCRs spanned spike.

Here immunoSEQ multiplex PCR was the method, and the copy in TCRdb shows in-frame clones only, minus some. The sample records 100,000 or so clones, 80% to 90% being singletons. Germline CDR1 MDHEN, CDR2 SYDVKM. Trimming removed 6 bases from V and 0 bases from J, with 11 bases in between. CDR3 length equals 14 residues. The chain is built from TRBV28 and TRBJ1-1; D not resolved. The sequencing used peripheral blood, collected on day 0 of AZD1222 vaccination. The clonotype comes from an adult in good health. In nucleotides, the CDR3 is TGTGCCAGCAGCGACGGATCCCTGAACACTGAAGCTTTCTTT. It translates to CASSDGSLNTEAFF.